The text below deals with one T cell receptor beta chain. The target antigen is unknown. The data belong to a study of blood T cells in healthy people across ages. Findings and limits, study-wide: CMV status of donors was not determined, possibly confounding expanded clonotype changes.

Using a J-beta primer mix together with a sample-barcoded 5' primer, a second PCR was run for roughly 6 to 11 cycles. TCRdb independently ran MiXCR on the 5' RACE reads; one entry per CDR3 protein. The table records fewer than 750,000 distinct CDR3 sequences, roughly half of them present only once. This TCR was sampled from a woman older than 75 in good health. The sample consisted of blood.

CDR3 sequence: CASRDTSGTYEQYF. CDR3 nucleotide sequence: TGTGCCAGCAGGGATACTAGCGGAACCTACGAGCAGTACTTC. The chain couples TRBV28 to TRBJ2-7; TRBD2 matches 8 bases. Trimming cost V 6 bases and J 2 bases; bases outside gene matches: 6. The CDR3 is made up of 14 amino acids. Germline CDR1 MDHEN, CDR2 SYDVKM. Full variable domain (outside the CDR3, taken from reference TRBV28 and TRBJ2-7): DVKVTQSSRYLVKRTGEKVFLECVQDMDHENMFWYRQDPGLGLRLIYFSYDVKMKEKGDIPEGYSVSREKKERFSLILESASTNQTSMYLCASRDTSGTYEQYFGPGTRLTVT.